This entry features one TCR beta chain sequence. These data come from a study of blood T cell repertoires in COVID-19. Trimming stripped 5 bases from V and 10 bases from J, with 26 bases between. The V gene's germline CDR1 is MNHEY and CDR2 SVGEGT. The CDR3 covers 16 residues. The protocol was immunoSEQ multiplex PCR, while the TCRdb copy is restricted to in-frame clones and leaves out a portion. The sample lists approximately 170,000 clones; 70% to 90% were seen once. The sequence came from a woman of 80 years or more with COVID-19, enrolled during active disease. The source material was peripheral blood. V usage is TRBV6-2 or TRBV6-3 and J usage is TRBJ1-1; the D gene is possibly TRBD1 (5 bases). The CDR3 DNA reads TGTGCCAGCAGTGACCCGGTGGTGGGGCGCCTCGCCGGAGCTTTCTTT. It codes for CASSDPVVGRLAGAFF.